This T cell receptor (beta chain) is drawn from a study of post-analysis software for immune sequencing data. Study background: The patients showed relapsing-remitting, secondary progressive and progressive-relapsing multiple sclerosis courses. Overall study results and limits: The normalized Chao1 diversity of multiple sclerosis patients was significantly lower than that of controls. About five TRBV segments, including TRBV5-6, TRBV5-1 and TRBV20-1, were more frequent in patients than controls. Samples sharing a preparation batch grouped tightly together when assessed by F measure.

Turning to this clonotype: Its antigen is as yet unknown.

Researchers reported that TCR beta cDNA libraries carried unique molecular identifiers. A population of 1 to 10 million T cells gave rise to roughly 490,000 cDNA molecules. TCRdb redid the calling of the PCR reads with MiXCR, one entry per CDR3 protein. In the table there are about 500,000 distinct CDR3 sequences, under 55% of which are singletons. The CDR3 covers 13 residues. The germline V gene has CDR1 SQVTM and CDR2 ANQGSEA. Deletions cut 1 base from V and 0 bases from J, with 6 bases between. The V gene is TRBV29-1, the J gene TRBJ1-1; D unclear. This TCR derives from a girl aged 5-17 years with multiple sclerosis. Material for sequencing was blood. The CDR3 DNA reads as TGCAGCGTTGAAGCGGCGATGAACACTGAAGCTTTCTTT. Protein sequence: CSVEAAMNTEAFF.